This T cell receptor beta chain originates from a study of shared clonotypes between healthy human individuals. Study-level findings and limits: Compared with memory subsets, naive subsets generally had larger estimated richness. Among a few donors, roughly 5% of naive CD4 clonotypes were found in common.

Turning to this clone: Its antigen is undetermined.

Germline trimming cut 9 bases from V and 1 base from J; bases unmatched to any gene: 5. In germline, CDR1 is LNHDA, CDR2 SQIVND (reference sequence). The CDR3 spans 14 residues. As originally analysed: Filtering differed because ImmunoSEQ produced junction-only sequences that carried no quality scores. Sequenced by immunoSEQ multiplex PCR; TCRdb stores in-frame clones only, minus some. V, J and clone size are those of that table, while D and trimming were read from the DNA. The sample lists approximately 720,000 clones, about 91% occurring once. Cells designated naive CD8 were CD45RO-negative and were positively selected for CCR7, with terminally differentiated effector memory CD45RA+ cells excluded.

The specimen was naive CD8+ T cells sorted from blood. The rearrangement joins TRBV19 to TRBJ2-2; TRBD1 aligns across 7 bases. This clonotype was sampled from a man aged 30 to 45 in good health. DNA for the CDR3: TGTGCCAGCCTCCGGGACAGGAACACCGGGGAGCTGTTTTTT. Protein: CASLRDRNTGELFF.